One and the same sample provided the 27 T cell receptor beta chains below, sequenced in a study of type 1 and type 2 diabetes patients. Amplification started from genomic DNA. Multiplex PCR with 30 forward and 13 reverse primers amplified the TCR beta CDR3. TCRdb used MiXCR to reprocess the multiplex PCR reads, holding one entry per CDR3 protein. The table shows about 270,000 distinct CDR3 sequences, with more than 45% occurring only once. Specimen: peripheral blood mononuclear cells (PBMCs). These receptors were obtained from a young man with type 2 diabetes.

This clonotype was seen a handful of times. The rearrangement uses TRBV30 and TRBJ2-1; D gene uncertain. This CDR3 has 13 residues. Germline V gives CDR1 GTSNPN, CDR2 SVGIG (reference sequence). V lost 1 base to trimming and J lost 4 bases, with 8 bases between them. CDR3 DNA: TGTGCCTGGAGTGAGGGCGGATACAATGAGCAGTTCTTC. Translated, it gives CAWSEGGYNEQFF.

This chain connects TRBV5-5 to TRBJ2-3, with TRBD2 identical over 10 bases. This CDR3 is 15 amino acids long. Looked up from germline, CDR1 is SGHKS and CDR2 is YYEKEE (reference sequence). V shed 5 bases and J 6 bases; nucleotides not matched to a gene: 9. CDR3 loop: CASRDISGGADTQYF. The CDR3 bases are TGTGCCAGCAGGGACATCAGCGGGGGGGCGGATACGCAGTATTTT.

The V and J genes are TRBV30 and TRBJ2-2; the D is unclear. The V end was cut by 2 bases, the J end by 8 bases, with 15 bases between. The CDR3 spans 14 residues. Germline loops: CDR1 GTSNPN, CDR2 SVGIG (reference sequence). CDR3 loop: CAWSTWPRTGELFF. DNA for the CDR3: TGTGCCTGGAGTACTTGGCCCCGCACGGGGGAGCTGTTTTTT. Variable domain in full (rest from reference TRBV30 and TRBJ2-2): SQTIHQWPATLVQPVGSPLSLECTVEGTSNPNLYWYRQAAGRGLQLLFYSVGIGQISSEVPQNLSASRPQDRQFILSSKKLLLSDSGFYLCAWSTWPRTGELFFGEGSRLTVL.

This chain joins TRBV20-1 and TRBJ1-1, with D tentatively TRBD1 (5 bases). Germline V lookup: CDR1 DFQATT, CDR2 SNEGSKA (reference sequence). Trimming stripped 4 bases from V and 4 bases from J, with 13 bases between. This CDR3 has 13 amino acids. The DNA of the CDR3 is TGCAGTGCTACCGGGACTTGGGGCACTGAAGCTTTCTTT. Translating gives CSATGTWGTEAFF.

This chain joins TRBV11-2 and TRBJ2-7; D possibly uses TRBD1 or TRBD2 (5 bases each). Trimming shortened V by 6 bases and J by 5 bases, and 20 bases separated the two germline ends. CDR3 size: 15 residues. Germline CDR1 SGHAT, CDR2 FQNNGV. CDR3 sequence: CASSYIGTEVDEQYF. The CDR3 region has the DNA TGTGCCAGCAGTTATATCGGGACCGAAGTCGACGAGCAGTACTTC.

The table lists this clonotype with a few counts. The genes are TRBV28 and TRBJ2-2; 7 positions agree with TRBD1. With 7 bases clipped from V and 2 bases from J, the junction kept 13 bases outside the gene matches. Germline CDR1 MDHEN, CDR2 SYDVKM. The CDR3 runs 17 residues. CDR3 loop: CASTTVPGQNNTGELFF. CDR3 DNA sequence: TGTGCCAGCACCACTGTTCCGGGACAGAATAACACCGGGGAGCTGTTTTTT.

This clonotype was counted ten times or more. CDR3: CASSAQLTGGLRETQYF. The CDR3 region has the DNA TGTGCCAGCAGTGCCCAACTGACAGGGGGTCTTAGGGAGACCCAGTACTTC. J is TRBJ2-5 and V is TRBV25-1; TRBD1 aligns across 9 bases. Germline V lookup: CDR1 MGHDK, CDR2 SYGVNS. This CDR3 comprises 17 residues. With V trimmed by 4 bases and J by 5 bases, 14 bases remained unmatched.

The genes are TRBV2 and TRBJ1-2; 9 bases line up with TRBD1. There are 14 residues in the CDR3. Trimming at V came to 7 bases and at J to 3 bases, leaving 6 bases not matched to a gene. In germline, CDR1 is SNHLY, CDR2 FYNNEI. Here the CDR3 reads CASTRTGDHYGYTF. CDR3 in DNA: TGTGCCAGCACCAGGACAGGGGATCACTATGGCTACACCTTC. Combining the CDR3 with reference TRBV2 and TRBJ1-2 gives the whole variable domain EPEVTQTPSHQVTQMGQEVILRCVPISNHLYFYWYRQILGQKVEFLVSFYNNEISEKSEIFDDQFSVERPDGSNFTLKIRSTKLEDSAMYFCASTRTGDHYGYTFGSGTRLTVV.

The chain recombines TRBV28 with TRBJ1-1, with D perhaps matching TRBD1 (6 bases). The CDR3 totals 15 residues. Germline values: CDR1 MDHEN, CDR2 SYDVKM. Trimming left V 3 bases short and J 0 bases short, with 11 bases between. CDR3 sequence: CASSLIWTVNTEAFF. CDR3 nucleotides: TGTGCCAGCAGTTTGATCTGGACAGTGAACACTGAAGCTTTCTTT.

The CDR3 nucleotides are TGTGCCAACAGCGCCAGACTAGTTGGGAATGAGCAGTTCTTC. Its translation: CANSARLVGNEQFF. The chain carries TRBV2 and TRBJ2-1; D is perhaps TRBD2 (6 bases). CDR1 SNHLY and CDR2 FYNNEI come from the germline V gene. V lost 10 bases and J 7 bases, leaving 20 bases between the germline ends. The CDR3 contains 14 residues.

The chain has TRBV20-1 and TRBJ2-3, with TRBD2 matching over 10 bases. The CDR3 sequence is 14 residues long. CDR1 is DFQATT and CDR2 is SNEGSKA in the germline V gene (reference sequence). V shed 3 bases and J 4 bases; nucleotides not matched to a gene: 4. In DNA, the CDR3 is TGCAGTGCTAGGACGGGACTAGCGTCAGATACGCAGTATTTT. Its protein is CSARTGLASDTQYF.

The chain uses TRBV28 and TRBJ2-7, with 7 bases fitting TRBD1. Trimming at V came to 4 bases and at J to 2 bases, leaving 8 bases not matched to a gene. The CDR3 runs to 15 residues. Per the germline V gene, CDR1 is MDHEN and CDR2 is SYDVKM. The CDR3 protein is CASSSPGQDTYEQYF. In DNA, the CDR3 is TGTGCCAGCAGTTCGCCAGGACAGGACACCTACGAGCAGTACTTC.

This clonotype came up a few times. This chain connects TRBV20-1 to TRBJ1-1; D gene ambiguous. Germline V gives CDR1 DFQATT, CDR2 SNEGSKA (reference sequence). The CDR3 runs to 13 residues. Deletions cut 3 bases from V and 6 bases from J, with 14 bases between. The CDR3 region is CSASPGISAEAFF. For the CDR3, the DNA is TGCAGTGCTAGCCCCGGTATCTCCGCTGAAGCTTTCTTT.

In its sample, this clonotype was seen a few times. The chain recombines TRBV27 with TRBJ2-3; 10 positions agree with TRBD2. Trimming at V came to 5 bases and at J to 0 bases, leaving 5 bases not matched to a gene. The germline V gene has CDR1 MNHEY and CDR2 SMNVEV (reference sequence). The CDR3 totals 16 residues. The CDR3 DNA sequence: TGTGCCAGCAGTCCCCCAGCGGGAGGGAGCACAGATACGCAGTATTTT. Translated: CASSPPAGGSTDTQYF.

The chain combines TRBV7-2 with TRBJ2-7, with a possible D match to TRBD1 (6 bases). The CDR3 spans 16 residues. V gave up 0 bases and J gave up 1 base, with 13 bases separating them. Per the germline V gene, CDR1 is SGHTA and CDR2 is FQGNSA. The CDR3 DNA sequence: TGTGCCAGCAGCTTAGCTGGGACATCCTCTTCCTACGAGCAGTACTTC. The encoded protein is CASSLAGTSSSYEQYF. Full variable domain (remainder filled in from reference TRBV7-2 and TRBJ2-7): GAGVSQSPSNKVTEKGKDVELRCDPISGHTALYWYRQSLGQGLEFLIYFQGNSAPDKSGLPSDRFSAERTGGSVSTLTIQRTQQEDSAVYLCASSLAGTSSSYEQYFGPGTRLTVT.

This clonotype was detected ten times or more. This chain links TRBV10-1 with TRBJ1-2; D not resolved. The V end lost 6 bases, the J end lost 6 bases, and 14 bases lay between the germline ends. The CDR3 spans 13 residues. Germline assignment: CDR1 WNHNN and CDR2 SYGVQD (reference sequence). Written as DNA, the CDR3 is TGCGCCAGCAGCATCTCGAGGGCGCATGGCTACACCTTC. Amino acids: CASSISRAHGYTF.

The chain employs TRBV15 and TRBJ1-2; D uncertain. Germline V gives CDR1 LNHNV, CDR2 YYDKDF (reference sequence). V dropped 1 base and J dropped 4 bases, with 19 bases sitting between them. This CDR3 region has 17 residues. In nucleotides, the CDR3 is TGTGCCACCAGCAGAGGTCCTGCAGGCGCCGCTTTCTATGGCTACACCTTC. This codes for CATSRGPAGAAFYGYTF.

This chain uses TRBV7-3 with TRBJ2-2, with a weak D call TRBD1 (6 bases). The V end was cut by 5 bases, the J end by 7 bases, with 32 bases between. The germline V gene has CDR1 SGHTA and CDR2 FQGTGA. The CDR3 runs 20 residues. The CDR3 sequence is CASSPISGAGDTTFGGELFF. For the CDR3, the DNA is TGTGCCAGCAGCCCAATATCTGGGGCTGGGGACACCACTTTTGGCGGGGAGCTGTTTTTT. The full variable domain, in which reference TRBV7-3 and TRBJ2-2 provide the parts outside the CDR3, is GAGVSQTPSNKVTEKGKYVELRCDPISGHTALYWYRQSLGQGPEFLIYFQGTGAADDSGLPNDRFFAVRPEGSVSTLKIQRTERGDSAVYLCASSPISGAGDTTFGGELFFGEGSRLTVL.

V usage is TRBV19 and J usage is TRBJ1-1, with TRBD1 identical over 8 bases. The CDR3 length is 14 residues. CDR1 is LNHDA and CDR2 is SQIVND in the germline V gene (reference sequence). After removal of 4 bases from V and 9 bases from J, the junction contained 10 bases not matched to a gene. DNA of the CDR3: TGTGCCAGTAGTACAACCTTCAGGGGGCCCAAAGCTTTCTTT. Protein: CASSTTFRGPKAFF.

A remark on this clonotype: The junction differs from germline at one of its ends, possibly a read error. The chain joins TRBV2 to TRBJ2-7; D not certain. CDR1 and CDR2 from the germline V gene are SNHLY and FYNNEI. This CDR3 is built from 9 residues. Here the CDR3 reads CARAHGQHF. The CDR3 nucleotides are TGTGCCAGGGCGCACGGGCAGCACTTC.

A single count supports this clonotype. The V and J genes are TRBV7-9 and TRBJ2-7; tentatively, D is TRBD1 (6 bases). The germline CDR1 and CDR2 sequences are SEHNR and FQNEAQ (reference sequence). CDR3 length equals 15 residues. Trimming removed 5 bases at V and 0 bases at J, with 14 bases between. As DNA, the CDR3 is TGTGCCAGCAGCGCGCGGACAGATTTCTCCTACGAGCAGTACTTC. Its protein is CASSARTDFSYEQYF. Supplemented by reference TRBV7-9 and TRBJ2-7, the full variable domain reads DTGVSQNPRHKITKRGQNVTFRCDPISEHNRLYWYRQTLGQGPEFLTYFQNEAQLEKSRLLSDRFSAERPKGSFSTLEIQRTEQGDSAMYLCASSARTDFSYEQYFGPGTRLTVT.

In this sample, this clonotype turned up many times. The chain is built from TRBV30 and TRBJ1-6; D is undetermined. Germline CDR1 reads GTSNPN; CDR2 reads SVGIG (reference sequence). V lost 2 bases and J lost 15, with 14 bases in between. The CDR3 totals 12 residues. As DNA, the CDR3 is TGTGCCTGGAGTCACGACGCGGTTGACCTCCACTTT. Its translation: CAWSHDAVDLHF.

The chain is built from TRBV10-3 and TRBJ1-5, with 9 bases that match TRBD1. Germline V gene sequence: CDR1 ENHRY, CDR2 SYGVKD. Germline trimming cut 10 bases from V and 7 bases from J; bases unmatched to any gene: 14. The CDR3 consists of 15 residues. In DNA, the CDR3 is TGTGCCAGTAATAGCAGGACAGGGGCCGGCCAGCCCCAGCATTTT. Protein: CASNSRTGAGQPQHF.

This clonotype was seen a few times. This rearrangement joins TRBV4-1 to TRBJ2-1, with TRBD2 identical over 8 bases. The V gene's germline CDR1 is MGHRA and CDR2 YSYEKL. The CDR3 has 15 residues. Trimming removed 1 base from V and 9 bases from J; junction bases left unmatched: 8. In nucleotides, the CDR3 is TGCGCCAGCAGCCAAGCGGGAGGGCCGGGTAGTGAGCAGTTCTTC. Residues: CASSQAGGPGSEQFF.

The table lists this clonotype with a few counts. The chain is built from TRBV19 and TRBJ2-1; TRBD2 agrees at 14 bases. The CDR3 totals 19 residues. Germline V lookup: CDR1 LNHDA, CDR2 SQIVND (reference sequence). With 6 bases clipped from V and 3 bases from J, the junction kept 13 bases outside the gene matches. The CDR3 DNA reads TGTGCCAGTAGAGCGGGACTAGCGGGGGCCAACCCTCTCTACAATGAGCAGTTCTTC. This encodes CASRAGLAGANPLYNEQFF.

The table lists this clonotype with a few counts. The chain combines TRBV6-5 with TRBJ2-1; either TRBD1 or TRBD2 may fit D (5 bases each). CDR1 is MNHEY and CDR2 is SVGAGI in the germline V gene. CDR3 length: 15 amino acids. V dropped 6 bases and J dropped 0 bases, with 12 bases sitting between them. The CDR3 protein is CASSRGVGSYNEQFF. The CDR3 nucleotides are TGTGCCAGCAGCCGAGGGGTAGGCTCCTACAATGAGCAGTTCTTC.

The rearrangement joins TRBV19 to TRBJ2-5; TRBD2 matches 9 bases. The CDR3 has 15 residues. Per the germline V gene, CDR1 is LNHDA and CDR2 is SQIVND (reference sequence). Trimming at V came to 4 bases and at J to 2 bases, leaving 5 bases not matched to a gene. The CDR3 protein is CASSSGLARQETQYF. The CDR3 coding sequence is TGTGCCAGTAGTAGCGGACTAGCGCGACAAGAGACCCAGTACTTC.